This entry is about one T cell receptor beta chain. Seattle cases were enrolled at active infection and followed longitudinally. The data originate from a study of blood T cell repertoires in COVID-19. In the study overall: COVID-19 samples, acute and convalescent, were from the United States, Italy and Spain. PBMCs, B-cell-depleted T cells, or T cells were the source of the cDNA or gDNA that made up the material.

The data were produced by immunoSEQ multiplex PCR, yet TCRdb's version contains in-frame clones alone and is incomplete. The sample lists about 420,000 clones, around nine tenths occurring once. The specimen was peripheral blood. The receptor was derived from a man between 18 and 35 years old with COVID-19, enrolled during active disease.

In DNA form, the CDR3 reads TGCGCCAGCAGCCGGAGCTCTCAAGAGACCCAGTACTTC. It encodes CASSRSSQETQYF. The chain uses TRBV4-1 and TRBJ2-5; D is unclear. Between the trimmed V and J ends, which lost 4 bases and 2 bases, there was a span of 8 bases. CDR1 is MGHRA, CDR2 YSYEKL, per germline. This CDR3 region has 13 residues.